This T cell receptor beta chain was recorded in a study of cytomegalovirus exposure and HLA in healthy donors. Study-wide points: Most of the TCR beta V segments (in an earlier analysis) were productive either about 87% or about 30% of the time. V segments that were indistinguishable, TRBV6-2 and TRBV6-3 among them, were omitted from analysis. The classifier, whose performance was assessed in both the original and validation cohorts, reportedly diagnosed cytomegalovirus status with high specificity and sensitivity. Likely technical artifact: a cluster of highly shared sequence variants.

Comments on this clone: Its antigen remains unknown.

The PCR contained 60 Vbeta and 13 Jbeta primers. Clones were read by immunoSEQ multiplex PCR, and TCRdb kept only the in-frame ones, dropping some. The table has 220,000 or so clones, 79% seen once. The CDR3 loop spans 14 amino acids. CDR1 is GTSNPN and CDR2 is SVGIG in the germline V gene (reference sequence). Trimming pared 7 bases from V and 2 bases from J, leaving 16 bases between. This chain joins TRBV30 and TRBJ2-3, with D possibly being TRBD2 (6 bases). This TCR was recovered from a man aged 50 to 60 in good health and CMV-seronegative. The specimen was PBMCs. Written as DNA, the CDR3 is TGTGCCTTCCGAAGGGCGGGATACACAGATACGCAGTATTTT. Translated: CAFRRAGYTDTQYF.